The 9 T cell receptor beta chains below all came from one sample that was sequenced in a study of shared clonotypes between healthy human individuals. Generated by immunoSEQ multiplex PCR, the TCRdb table keeps only in-frame clones and is missing some. Here the sample spans fewer than 3 million clones, less than 95% being singletons. The sequencing sample was made of naive CD4+ T cells from PBMCs. Indicated subset: CD45RA+ positively selected. The origin of the receptors is a man aged 18 to 30 in good health. Some clones in this sample may be carry-over from other donors' samples.

The chain uses TRBV5-8 and TRBJ2-3; a weak D match, TRBD1 (5 bases). CDR3 size: 13 residues. Trimming took 7 bases from V and 1 from J, leaving 10 bases between them. From germline, CDR1 is SGHTS and CDR2 YDEGEE. CDR3 nucleotides: TGTGCCAGCCTTCGCAGGGGCACAGATACGCAGTATTTT. It is translated as CASLRRGTDTQYF.

The chain carries TRBV7-2 and TRBJ2-3; TRBD2 agrees at 9 bases. Germline assignment: CDR1 SGHTA and CDR2 FQGNSA. The CDR3 length is 16 residues. Germline trimming cut 3 bases from V and 4 bases from J; bases unmatched to any gene: 8. CDR3 region: CASSFLGVAGADTQYF. CDR3 DNA: TGTGCCAGCAGCTTCCTCGGGGTAGCGGGGGCAGATACGCAGTATTTT.

This rearrangement joins TRBV7-2 to TRBJ2-3; TRBD1 aligns across 7 bases. This CDR3 comprises 15 residues. V was pared by 5 bases and J by 7 bases, with 12 bases of the junction left unmatched. CDR1 SGHTA and CDR2 FQGNSA come from the germline V gene. The CDR3 loop reads CASSPPGTARNTQYF. The CDR3 DNA is TGTGCCAGCAGCCCCCCCGGGACAGCCCGAAATACGCAGTATTTT.

V is TRBV5-4 and J is TRBJ2-1; D is ambiguous. V gave up 4 bases and J gave up 8 bases, with 7 bases separating them. Germline-derived CDR1 and CDR2 are SGHNT and YYREEE (reference sequence). CDR3 size: 11 residues. As DNA, the CDR3 is TGTGCCAGCAGCACCGGGCATGAGCAGTTCTTC. It codes for CASSTGHEQFF.

This clone occurred once. This chain connects TRBV7-9 to TRBJ2-5; possibly TRBD1 for D (6 bases). V was cut by 8 bases and J by 2 bases, with 15 bases left in between. Germline CDR1 SEHNR, CDR2 FQNEAQ (reference sequence). The CDR3 totals 14 residues. In nucleotides, the CDR3 is TGTGCCAGCTGCTACCGGACAGCACAAGAGACCCAGTACTTC. Protein product: CASCYRTAQETQYF.

The V gene is TRBV28, the J gene TRBJ1-1; D unresolved. The germline V and J ends were trimmed by 2 bases and 1 base, with 14 bases remaining between them. The CDR3 extends over 16 amino acids. The germline gives CDR1 MDHEN, CDR2 SYDVKM. The CDR3 region has the DNA TGTGCCAGCAGTTTAAAGCAGACATGGGGGAACACTGAAGCTTTCTTT. Its protein is CASSLKQTWGNTEAFF.

The chain is built from TRBV10-1 and TRBJ2-1; D is uncertain. The length of the CDR3 is 14 residues. Trimming removed 4 bases from V and 1 base from J, with 8 bases in between. Germline CDR1 and CDR2: WNHNN and SYGVQD (reference sequence). CDR3 sequence: CASSVGSSYNEQFF. The CDR3 DNA follows: TGCGCCAGCAGTGTCGGCAGTTCCTACAATGAGCAGTTCTTC.

The chain recombines TRBV30 with TRBJ1-5, with TRBD1 as a possible D gene (5 bases). This CDR3 region has 12 residues. V gave up 5 bases and J gave up 1 base, with 6 bases separating them. CDR1 is GTSNPN and CDR2 is SVGIG in the germline V gene (reference sequence). CDR3: CAWGDSNQPQHF. The CDR3 coding sequence is TGTGCCTGGGGGGACAGCAATCAGCCCCAGCATTTT.

This clone was seen a few times. Other nucleotide sequences from this sample produce the same CDR3. The V call is TRBV4-2, the J call TRBJ2-2, with unresolved D. The ends were cut back, 4 bases at V and 4 bases at J, with 7 bases in the middle. The CDR3 extends over 13 amino acids. CDR1 and CDR2 from the germline V gene are LGHNA and YNFKEQ. The CDR3 DNA reads as TGTGCCAGCAGCCCTCCGTCCACCGGGGAGCTGTTTTTT. It is translated as CASSPPSTGELFF.